Here is one TCR beta chain with its context. Its target is unknown. The read finishes 3 residues shy of the CDR3 end, and the germline J gene is used to complete it. Germline V gene sequence: CDR1 LNHDA, CDR2 SQIVND (reference sequence). The CDR3 totals 15 residues. The record originates from a study of T cell clonality in common variable immunodeficiency. Study-level findings and limits: Reportedly, TCR beta sequences from common variable immunodeficiency showed fewer deletions and N-nucleotide insertions.

Data came from immunoSEQ multiplex PCR; TCRdb stores just in-frame clones and leaves some out. The sample yields 40,000 to 65,000 clones, without any singletons. The chain combines TRBV19 with TRBJ2-2; the D gene is possibly TRBD1 (5 bases). The clonotype comes from a person between 18 and 69 years old in good health. Material for sequencing was peripheral blood mononuclear cells. The CDR3 protein is CASSVGPGNNEKLFF. The CDR3 bases that were read are TGTGCCAGTAGTGTGGGGCCAGGGAATAATGAAAAG.